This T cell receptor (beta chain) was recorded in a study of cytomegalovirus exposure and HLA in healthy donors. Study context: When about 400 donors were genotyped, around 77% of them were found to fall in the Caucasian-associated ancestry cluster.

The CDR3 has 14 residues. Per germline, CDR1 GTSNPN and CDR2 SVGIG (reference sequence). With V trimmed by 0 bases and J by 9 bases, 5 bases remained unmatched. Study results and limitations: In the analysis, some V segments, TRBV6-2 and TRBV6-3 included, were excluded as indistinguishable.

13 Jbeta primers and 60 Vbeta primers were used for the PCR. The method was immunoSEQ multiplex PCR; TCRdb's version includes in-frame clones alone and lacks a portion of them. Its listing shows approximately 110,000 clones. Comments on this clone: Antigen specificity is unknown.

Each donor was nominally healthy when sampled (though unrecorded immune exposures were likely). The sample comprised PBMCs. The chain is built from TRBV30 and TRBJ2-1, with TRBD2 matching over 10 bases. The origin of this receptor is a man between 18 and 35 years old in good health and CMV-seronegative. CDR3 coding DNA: TGTGCCTGGAGTGTTTCGCTAGCGGGGGCTGAGCAGTTCTTC. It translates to CAWSVSLAGAEQFF.